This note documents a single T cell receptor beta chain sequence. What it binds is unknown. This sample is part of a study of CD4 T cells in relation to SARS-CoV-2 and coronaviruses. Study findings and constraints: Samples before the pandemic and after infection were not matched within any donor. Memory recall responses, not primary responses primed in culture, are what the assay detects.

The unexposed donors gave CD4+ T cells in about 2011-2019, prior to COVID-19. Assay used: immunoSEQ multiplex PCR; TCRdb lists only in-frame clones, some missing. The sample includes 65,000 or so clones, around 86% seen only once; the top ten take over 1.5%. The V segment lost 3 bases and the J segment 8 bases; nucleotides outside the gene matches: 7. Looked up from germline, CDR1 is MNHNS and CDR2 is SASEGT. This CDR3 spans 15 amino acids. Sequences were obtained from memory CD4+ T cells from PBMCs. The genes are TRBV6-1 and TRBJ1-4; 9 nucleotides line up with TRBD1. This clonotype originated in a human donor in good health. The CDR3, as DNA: TGTGCCAGCAGTGATCCCTGGACAGGGGAGGAAAAACTGTTTTTT. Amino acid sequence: CASSDPWTGEEKLFF.